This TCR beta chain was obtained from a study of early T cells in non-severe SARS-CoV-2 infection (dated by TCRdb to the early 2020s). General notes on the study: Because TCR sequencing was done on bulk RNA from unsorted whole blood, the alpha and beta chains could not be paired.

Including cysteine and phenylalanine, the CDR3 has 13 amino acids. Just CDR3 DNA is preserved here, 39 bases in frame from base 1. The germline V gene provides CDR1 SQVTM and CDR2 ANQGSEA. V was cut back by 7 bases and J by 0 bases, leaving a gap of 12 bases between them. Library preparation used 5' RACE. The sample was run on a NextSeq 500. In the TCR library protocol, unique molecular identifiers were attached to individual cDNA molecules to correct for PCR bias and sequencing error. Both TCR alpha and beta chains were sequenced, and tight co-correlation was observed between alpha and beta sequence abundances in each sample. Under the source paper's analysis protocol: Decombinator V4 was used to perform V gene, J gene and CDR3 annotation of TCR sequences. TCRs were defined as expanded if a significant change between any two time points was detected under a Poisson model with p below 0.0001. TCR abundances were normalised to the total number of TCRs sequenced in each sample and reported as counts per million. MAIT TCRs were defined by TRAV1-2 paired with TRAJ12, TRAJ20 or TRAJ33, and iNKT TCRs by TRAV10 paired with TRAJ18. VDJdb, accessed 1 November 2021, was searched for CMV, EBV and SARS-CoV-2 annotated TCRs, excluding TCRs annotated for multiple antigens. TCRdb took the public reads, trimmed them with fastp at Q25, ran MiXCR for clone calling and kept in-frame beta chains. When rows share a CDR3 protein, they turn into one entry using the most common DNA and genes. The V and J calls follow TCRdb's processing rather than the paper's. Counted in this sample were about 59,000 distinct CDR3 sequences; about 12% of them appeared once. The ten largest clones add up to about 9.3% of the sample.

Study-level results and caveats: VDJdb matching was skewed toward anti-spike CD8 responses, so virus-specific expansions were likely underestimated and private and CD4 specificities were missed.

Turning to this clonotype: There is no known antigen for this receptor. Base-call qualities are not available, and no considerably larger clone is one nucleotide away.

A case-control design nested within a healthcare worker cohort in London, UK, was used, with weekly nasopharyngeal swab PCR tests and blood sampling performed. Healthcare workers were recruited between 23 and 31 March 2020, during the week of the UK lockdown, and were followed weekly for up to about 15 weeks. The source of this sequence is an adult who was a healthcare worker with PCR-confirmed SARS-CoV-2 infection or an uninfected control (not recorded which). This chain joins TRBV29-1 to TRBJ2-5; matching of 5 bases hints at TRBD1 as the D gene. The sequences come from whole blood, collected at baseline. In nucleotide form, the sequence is TGCAGCGGTGAGGACACGTACCAAGAGACCCAGTACTTC. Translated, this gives CSGEDTYQETQYF.